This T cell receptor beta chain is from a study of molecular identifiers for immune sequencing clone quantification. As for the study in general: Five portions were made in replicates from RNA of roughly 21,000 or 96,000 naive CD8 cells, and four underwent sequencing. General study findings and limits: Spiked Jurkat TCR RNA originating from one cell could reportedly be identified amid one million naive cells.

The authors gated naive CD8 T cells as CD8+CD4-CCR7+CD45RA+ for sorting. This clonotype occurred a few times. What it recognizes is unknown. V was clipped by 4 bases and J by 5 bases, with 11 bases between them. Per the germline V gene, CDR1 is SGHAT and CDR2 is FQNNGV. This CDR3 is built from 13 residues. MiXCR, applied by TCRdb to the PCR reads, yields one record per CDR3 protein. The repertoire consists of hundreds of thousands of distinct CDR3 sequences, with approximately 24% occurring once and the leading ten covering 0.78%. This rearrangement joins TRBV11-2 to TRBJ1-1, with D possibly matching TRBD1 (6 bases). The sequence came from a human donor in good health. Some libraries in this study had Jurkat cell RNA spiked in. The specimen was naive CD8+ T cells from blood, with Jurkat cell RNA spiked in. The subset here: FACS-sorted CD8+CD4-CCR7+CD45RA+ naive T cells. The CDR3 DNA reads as TGTGCCAGCAGCTCAGCAGGGGTAACTGAAGCTTTCTTT. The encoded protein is CASSSAGVTEAFF. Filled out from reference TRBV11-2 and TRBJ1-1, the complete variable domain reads EAGVAQSPRYKIIEKRQSVAFWCNPISGHATLYWYQQILGQGPKLLIQFQNNGVVDDSQLPKDRFSAERLKGVDSTLKIQPAKLEDSAVYLCASSSAGVTEAFFGQGTRLTVV.